What follows is one TCR beta chain and its context. This sample is drawn from a study of blood T cell repertoires in COVID-19. Residents of around 24 US areas, aged about 18 to 89 years, made up the participants. Germline-derived CDR1 and CDR2 are PRHDT and FYEKMQ (reference sequence). V trimming: 8 bases; J trimming: 7 bases; junction bases outside the gene matches: 6. CDR3 size: 15 residues. Assay: immunoSEQ multiplex PCR; the TCRdb copy retains only in-frame clones and omits some. The table lists a few hundred thousand clones, 85% of them singletons. The TCR sequence derives from a middle-aged man who had recovered from COVID-19. Sequences were obtained from PBMCs or T cells enriched from blood (not recorded which). This chain links TRBV13 with TRBJ2-2, with TRBD2 identical over 14 bases. The CDR3 DNA sequence: TGTGCCAGCCGACTAGCGGGAGGGCCGAACGGGGAGCTGTTTTTT. It codes for CASRLAGGPNGELFF.